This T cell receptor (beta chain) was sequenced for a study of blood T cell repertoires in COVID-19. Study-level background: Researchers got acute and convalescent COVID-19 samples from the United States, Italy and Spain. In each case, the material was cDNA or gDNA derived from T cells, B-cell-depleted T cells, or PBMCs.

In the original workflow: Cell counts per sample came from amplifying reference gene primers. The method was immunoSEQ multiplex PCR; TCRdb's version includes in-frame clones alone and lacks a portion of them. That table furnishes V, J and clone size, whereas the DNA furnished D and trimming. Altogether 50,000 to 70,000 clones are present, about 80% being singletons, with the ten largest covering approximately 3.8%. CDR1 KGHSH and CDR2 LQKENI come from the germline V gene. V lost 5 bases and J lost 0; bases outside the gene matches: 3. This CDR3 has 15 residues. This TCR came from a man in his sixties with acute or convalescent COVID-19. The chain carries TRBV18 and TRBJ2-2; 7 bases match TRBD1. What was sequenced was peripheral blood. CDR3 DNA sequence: TGTGCCAGCTCATCCGGGACAGCGAACACCGGGGAGCTGTTTTTT. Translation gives CASSSGTANTGELFF.